This T cell receptor (beta chain) was sequenced during a study of blood T cell repertoires in COVID-19 (dated by TCRdb to between 2020 and 2021). Context from the whole study: Samples from collaborators originated in the United States, Italy and Spain and spanned both the acute and convalescent phases of COVID-19. The repertoires were released in a freely available public database meant as a resource for research on the immune response to SARS-CoV-2. The material from the prospective study consisted of cDNA or gDNA derived from T cells, B-cell-depleted T cells, or PBMCs. Where available, HLA class I and class II types were obtained from metadata supplied by the sample provider rather than from assay-based typing. The dataset comprised deeply sampled blood TCRbeta repertoires from subjects exposed to, actively infected with, or recovered from COVID-19. The sample metadata nearly always contained a de-identified subject ID, COVID-19 status, age in years and sex. The samples were drawn from the first 160 participants of the ongoing ImmuneRACE study and from 1,254 subjects provided by 6 global collaborators. Beyond this particular receptor, the publication reports: The amount of clinical and demographic metadata varied by source and participant and was provided uncurated.

TCRbeta CDR3 regions were amplified from genomic DNA using the immunoSEQ Assay, a bias-controlled multiplex PCR. For the original study's pipeline: The number of nucleated cells in each sample was estimated from the amplification of reference gene primers within the assay. To quantify the absolute abundance of each unique TCRbeta CDR3 rearrangement, sequence reads were collapsed and filtered. For each sample, productive Simpson clonality was calculated as the square root of Simpson's diversity index over productive rearrangements. TCRdb took over this immuneACCESS table, retaining in-frame rearrangements with V and J assigned. Such tables are incomplete; in checked studies, under half of the missing clones stem from an unresolved V gene, and the remainder is unexplained. V, J and clone size were drawn from that table, and D and trimming were deduced from the DNA. This sample holds roughly 260,000 clones; about 88% were observed only once. Approximately 3.7% of the sample is held by the ten biggest clonotypes.

Concerning this clone itself: The target of this receptor is not known. Base-call qualities are not available, and no considerably larger clone is one nucleotide away.

Samples from volunteer blood donors who had recovered from COVID-19 were contributed by a second Seattle source. The collaborating institutions used their own protocols to collect whole blood in K2EDTA tubes. Collaborator samples were shipped for TCRbeta analysis as frozen whole blood, isolated PBMCs, or DNA extracted from either sample type. The clonotype was recovered from a man aged 55-75 years who had recovered from COVID-19. Sequencing was carried out using peripheral blood.

The CDR3 reads CASSLVGGAYEQYF. The DNA reads as follows: TGTGCCAGCAGTTTAGTGGGGGGGGCCTACGAGCAGTACTTC. The chain uses TRBV28 and TRBJ2-7, with 7 junctional bases fitting TRBD2. The germline V and J ends show losses of 2 bases and 2 bases respectively, and no gene match explains 3 bases of the junction. The germline V gene supplies CDR1 MDHEN and CDR2 SYDVKM. The CDR3, cysteine through phenylalanine, is 14 amino acids long. Of all the DNA, just the CDR3 is kept, 42 bases in frame from base 1. The variable domain in full, with residues beyond the CDR3 obtained from the reference TRBV28 and TRBJ2-7 genes, is DVKVTQSSRYLVKRTGEKVFLECVQDMDHENMFWYRQDPGLGLRLIYFSYDVKMKEKGDIPEGYSVSREKKERFSLILESASTNQTSMYLCASSLVGGAYEQYFGPGTRLTVT.